Listed below are T cell receptor beta chains from one sample, sequenced in a study of blood T cell repertoires in COVID-19. Clones were read by immunoSEQ multiplex PCR, and TCRdb kept only the in-frame ones, dropping some. The table records around 140,000 clones, 80% to 90% of them present only once. Sequencing input: PBMCs or T cells enriched from blood (not recorded which). These receptor sequences come from a woman between 45 and 65 years old with acute COVID-19. Each CDR3 is given with its conserved first and last residue. Fields, in order: J gene, CDR3 length, D gene, clone size, V gene, CDR3 DNA, CDR3 protein. A D gene is named only where the DNA matches it firmly. Clone size, where shown, is once, few, many, or a class for clones that have expanded.

>TRBJ2-1|16|TRBD1|-|TRBV4-1
TGCGCCAGCAGCCAACCGGGACAGGAGCCTCGCTATGAGCAGTTCTTC
CASSQPGQEPRYEQFF
>TRBJ1-4|13|TRBD1|-|TRBV19
TGTGCCAGTCGGACAGGTGGGGATGAAAAACTGTTTTTT
CASRTGGDEKLFF
>TRBJ1-1|15|-|-|TRBV18
TGTGCCAGCTCACCCCAGGATGCCTTGAACTCTGAAGCTTTCTTT
CASSPQDALNSEAFF
>TRBJ2-4|15|TRBD2|once|TRBV5-1
TGCGCCAGCAGGGTTGGGACTAGCGGGACGGGCATTCAGTACTTC
CASRVGTSGTGIQYF
>TRBJ1-3|14|-|-|TRBV5-1
TGCGCCAGCAGCATGGCCTCCTCTGGAAACACCATATATTTT
CASSMASSGNTIYF
>TRBJ2-7|14|-|once|TRBV4-3
TGCGCCAGCAGCCCCCAGGGAGGTAACTACGAGCAGTACTTC
CASSPQGGNYEQYF
>TRBJ1-1|15|TRBD1|-|TRBV5-5
TGTGCCAGCAGCTTTCAGGGGGCGCAGGGCACTGAAGCTTTCTTT
CASSFQGAQGTEAFF
>TRBJ1-5|14|-|-|TRBV5-1
TGCGCCAGCAGCCCCAGGGGAGAGCAGCAGCCCCAGCATTTT
CASSPRGEQQPQHF
>TRBJ1-2|15|-|-|TRBV28
TGTGCCAGCAGTTCCCCCGGGACAAAGAGCTATGGCTACACCTTC
CASSSPGTKSYGYTF
>TRBJ1-1|13|-|-|TRBV2
TGTGCCAGCAGTGACCCGAGAGGGACTGAAGCTTTCTTT
CASSDPRGTEAFF
>TRBJ1-4|16|-|once|TRBV18
TGTGCCAGCTCACGGAGCCCGGGGACAACTAATGAAAAACTGTTTTTT
CASSRSPGTTNEKLFF
>TRBJ2-7|16|TRBD2|-|TRBV19
TGTGCCAGTAGTATTGAGGGGCTAGCGGGAGCCTACGAGCAGTACTTC
CASSIEGLAGAYEQYF
>TRBJ2-3|12|-|-|TRBV7-9
TGTGCCAGCAGCTCGGGACTTCATACGCAGTATTTT
CASSSGLHTQYF
>TRBJ2-3|17|TRBD2|-|TRBV13
TGTGCCAGCAGCTTAGGCCGGGCGGGAGGGCCGGCAGATACGCAGTATTTT
CASSLGRAGGPADTQYF
>TRBJ2-7|17|TRBD1|-|TRBV28
TGTGCCAGCGTAGGGAGAGGCGGGACAGGAACTTTCTACGAGCAGTACTTC
CASVGRGGTGTFYEQYF
>TRBJ1-4|16|TRBD1|-|TRBV5-1
TGCGCCAGCAGCTCCCGACAGGGGGGACCTAATGAAAAACTGTTTTTT
CASSSRQGGPNEKLFF
>TRBJ2-7|14|TRBD2|once|TRBV6-5
TGTGCCAGCGGACAACCGGGACTAGTAGGGGAGCAGTACTTC
CASGQPGLVGEQYF
>TRBJ2-7|16|TRBD2|-|TRBV7-8
TGTGCCAGCAGCCAGTTCGCCGGGACTAGCGCCTACGAGCAGTACTTC
CASSQFAGTSAYEQYF
>TRBJ2-3|13|-|-|TRBV7-2
TGTGCCAGCTCCGTATTAGCAGCAGATACGCAGTATTTT
CASSVLAADTQYF
>TRBJ1-2|16|TRBD1|-|TRBV11-3
TGTGCCAGCAGCTGGTGGACAGGGACCAGTAACTATGGCTACACCTTC
CASSWWTGTSNYGYTF
>TRBJ1-3|14|-|-|TRBV7-2
TGTGCCAGCAGCCCGGACATCTCTGGAAACACCATATATTTT
CASSPDISGNTIYF
>TRBJ2-3|16|TRBD2|-|TRBV3-1/TRBV3-2
TGTGCCAGCAGCCGCCTACTAGCGGGACGCACAGATACGCAGTATTTT
CASSRLLAGRTDTQYF
>TRBJ2-3|16|-|-|TRBV25-1
TGTGCCAGCAGAATATCCGAGGGCGGTCACACAGATACGCAGTATTTT
CASRISEGGHTDTQYF
>TRBJ1-2|13|TRBD1|-|TRBV5-1
TGCGCCAGCAGCTTGGGACAGGGGGATGGCTACACCTTC
CASSLGQGDGYTF
>TRBJ2-7|13|-|-|TRBV6-5
TGTGCCACCCGTGGGGACTTGAGGGACGAGCAGTACTTC
CATRGDLRDEQYF
>TRBJ2-1|17|TRBD2|-|TRBV19
TGTGCCAGTAGTATATCCGGACTAGCGGGTGCCGGGAATGAGCAGTTCTTC
CASSISGLAGAGNEQFF
>TRBJ2-2|13|-|few|TRBV7-3
TGTGCCAGCAGCTCAGCGGGCACCGGGGAGCTGTTTTTT
CASSSAGTGELFF
>TRBJ1-2|15|TRBD1|-|TRBV14
TGTGCCAGCAGCTCCTTCGCTGCGGGACAGTATGGCTACACCTTC
CASSSFAAGQYGYTF
>TRBJ2-7|13|-|-|TRBV5-4
TGTGCCAGCAGCTTGGGACAGCAATACGAGCAGTACTTC
CASSLGQQYEQYF
>TRBJ1-2|15|TRBD1|-|TRBV11-1
TGTGCCAGCAGCCGCGGAGGGGGCGCGTTCTATGGCTACACCTTC
CASSRGGGAFYGYTF
>TRBJ2-5|14|-|-|TRBV7-9
TGTGCCAGCACATCACCACGGGGAACTGAGACCCAGTACTTC
CASTSPRGTETQYF
>TRBJ1-6|15|TRBD1|-|TRBV7-2
TGTGCCAGCAGCCCGGGGGACAGAAGAAATTCACCCCTCCACTTT
CASSPGDRRNSPLHF
>TRBJ2-7|15|-|-|TRBV4-3
TGCGCCAGCAGCCCCAACGGGAATCCCGGGATCGAGCAGTACTTC
CASSPNGNPGIEQYF
>TRBJ1-1|12|-|-|TRBV27
TGTGCCAGCAGTTTACTAGGCGCTGAAGCTTTCTTT
CASSLLGAEAFF
>TRBJ2-3|14|TRBD2|-|TRBV9
TGTGCCAGCAGCGTAGGGACTAGCGGGCATACGCAGTATTTT
CASSVGTSGHTQYF
>TRBJ2-1|17|TRBD2|-|TRBV19
TGTGCCAGTAGTATAGCGGCACTAGCGGGAGTAGATAATGAGCAGTTCTTC
CASSIAALAGVDNEQFF
>TRBJ1-6|14|-|-|TRBV13
TGTGCCAGCAGCTTACGACAGGTTAATTCACCCCTCCACTTT
CASSLRQVNSPLHF
>TRBJ1-2|15|-|-|TRBV27
TGTGCCAGCAGTCCAAACGGGGGGGCTAACTATGGCTACACCTTC
CASSPNGGANYGYTF
>TRBJ1-4|15|TRBD1|-|TRBV18
TGTGCCAGCTCACCACCCGGGACAGGGAATGAAAAACTGTTTTTT
CASSPPGTGNEKLFF
>TRBJ1-5|13|-|-|TRBV3-1/TRBV3-2
TGTGCCAGCAGCCAAGGCGCGCCTCAGCCCCAGCATTTT
CASSQGAPQPQHF
>TRBJ1-3|17|TRBD1|once|TRBV5-4
TGTGCCAGCAGCCCAGGACAGGGGAGGATGGGAGGAAACACCATATATTTT
CASSPGQGRMGGNTIYF
>TRBJ2-1|16|-|few|TRBV4-3
TGCGCCAGCAGCCAAGATCCCCCCACCGGCTACAATGAGCAGTTCTTC
CASSQDPPTGYNEQFF
>TRBJ1-3|14|-|few|TRBV9
TGTGCCAGCAGCGTAGCCATGTTGGGAAACACCATATATTTT
CASSVAMLGNTIYF
>TRBJ2-5|13|TRBD2|-|TRBV11-2
TGTGCCAGCAGACGGACTAGTGGAGAGACCCAGTACTTC
CASRRTSGETQYF
>TRBJ1-6|16|-|-|TRBV25-1
TGTGCCAGCAGTGAATCTTCCGGAGCGGCGAATTCACCCCTCCACTTT
CASSESSGAANSPLHF
>TRBJ1-1|13|-|-|TRBV19
TGTGCCAGTAGCGTAAGGAGGGGTACTGAAGCTTTCTTT
CASSVRRGTEAFF
>TRBJ1-5|17|-|-|TRBV12-5
TGTGCTAGTGGTTTCGGTCAGGGGATGAGAGGCAATCAGCCCCAGCATTTT
CASGFGQGMRGNQPQHF
>TRBJ1-2|14|TRBD1|few|TRBV10-1
TGCGCCAGCAGTGAAAGGGACAGTAACTATGGCTACACCTTC
CASSERDSNYGYTF
>TRBJ2-7|12|-|-|TRBV5-6
TGTGCCAGCAGCCCCGGAGCCTACGAGCAGTACTTC
CASSPGAYEQYF
>TRBJ1-1|16|TRBD1|-|TRBV18
TGTGCCAGCTCACAGCAACAGGGGAATAAGAACACTGAAGCTTTCTTT
CASSQQQGNKNTEAFF
>TRBJ1-2|12|-|-|TRBV5-1
TGCGCCAGCAAGGATAGCGGGATGGAAGACACCTTC
CASKDSGMEDTF
>TRBJ2-2|11|-|once|TRBV27
TGTGCCATCAGACTCCGCGGGGAGCTGTTTTTT
CAIRLRGELFF
>TRBJ2-1|13|-|-|TRBV25-1
TGTGCCAGCAGCCTAATAGATTCTGGTGAGCAGTTCTTC
CASSLIDSGEQFF
>TRBJ1-5|15|TRBD1|-|TRBV19
TGTGCCACTAGACAGGGCGCGAGTGGCAATCAGCCCCAGCATTTT
CATRQGASGNQPQHF
>TRBJ2-6|15|-|-|TRBV5-1
TGCGCCAGCGCCTCAGGTCGCCCTGGGGCCAACGTCCTGACTTTC
CASASGRPGANVLTF
>TRBJ2-1|18|TRBD2|-|TRBV24-1
TGTGCCACCAGTGATCCGTCAGCTAGCGGGAGTTCAAGCAATGAGCAGTTCTTC
CATSDPSASGSSSNEQFF
>TRBJ2-7|14|TRBD1|-|TRBV7-6
TGTGCCAGCAGCTTAGGAGGGGGCAGGTCTGAGCAGTACTTC
CASSLGGGRSEQYF
>TRBJ1-1|11|-|-|TRBV29-1
TGCAGCGGGAGGGAGCACACTGAAGCTTTCTTT
CSGREHTEAFF
>TRBJ1-3|15|-|-|TRBV9
TGTGCCAGCAGCGTAGAGGAGAAGGGGGGAAACACCATATATTTT
CASSVEEKGGNTIYF